Described below is a single T cell receptor beta chain sequence and its context. Its cognate antigen is unknown. The sample originates from a study of T cell responses to AZD1222 COVID-19 vaccine. The ends were cut back, 6 bases at V and 4 bases at J, with 12 bases in the middle. This CDR3 has 13 residues. Overall study results and limits: Per reports, nearly half of all spike-specific TCRs target regions that are unmutated in variants. Donors in the cohort were predominantly white British and more often female, and clonal diversity was possibly underestimated.

The protocol was immunoSEQ multiplex PCR, while the TCRdb copy is restricted to in-frame clones and leaves out a portion. This table has approximately 180,000 clones, 85% to 95% appearing once. The chain links TRBV12-3 or TRBV12-4 to TRBJ1-1; D ambiguous. This TCR was recovered from an adult who received the MenACWY meningococcal vaccine as a control. This specimen was peripheral blood, taken 28 days after the second dose of the MenACWY control vaccine. The CDR3 loop is CASSPGGFTEAFF. CDR3 in DNA: TGTGCCAGCAGCCCCGGTGGGTTCACTGAAGCTTTCTTT.